The 25 T cell receptor beta chains listed next were all sequenced from one sample in a study of cytomegalovirus exposure and HLA in healthy donors. The PCR had 60 Vbeta and 13 Jbeta primers. Assay: immunoSEQ multiplex PCR; the TCRdb copy retains only in-frame clones and omits some. The table shows 150,000 to 200,000 clones, with more than 70% occurring only once. The sample taken for sequencing was PBMCs. Receptor source: a boy aged 5-17 years in good health and CMV-seronegative.

In this sample, this clone turned up a few times. This chain connects TRBV6-1 to TRBJ1-1; no definite D call. V dropped 2 bases and J dropped 6 bases, with 16 bases sitting between them. The CDR3 has 15 residues. Germline assignment: CDR1 MNHNS and CDR2 SASEGT. CDR3 residues: CASSESLRGTAEAFF. The CDR3 bases are TGTGCCAGCAGTGAATCCCTTCGGGGTACCGCTGAAGCTTTCTTT.

The chain has TRBV7-2 and TRBJ1-5, with a tentative D call TRBD1 (5 bases). The germline V and J ends were trimmed by 2 bases and 0 bases, with 8 bases remaining between them. Per germline, CDR1 SGHTA and CDR2 FQGNSA. The CDR3 totals 15 residues. The CDR3 bases are TGTGCCAGCAGCTTACAGGGTTTTAGCAATCAGCCCCAGCATTTT. Translating gives CASSLQGFSNQPQHF.

DNA for the CDR3: TGTGCCAGCAGCCCAACCTCGGACAGGGGGAGTGAAAAACTGTTTTTT. Residues: CASSPTSDRGSEKLFF. The chain couples TRBV7-9 to TRBJ1-4, with TRBD1 matching over 10 bases. The CDR3 contains 16 residues. Per the germline V gene, CDR1 is SEHNR and CDR2 is FQNEAQ (reference sequence). V shed 5 bases and J 7 bases; nucleotides not matched to a gene: 10.

This chain uses TRBV5-1 with TRBJ2-1; D possibly corresponds to TRBD1 (5 bases). In germline, CDR1 is SGHRS, CDR2 YFSETQ. CDR3 length equals 15 residues. The V and J ends lost 2 bases and 3 bases respectively, with 12 bases between them. CDR3 coding DNA: TGCGCCAGCAGCTTTCCCCCACAGGACTACAATGAGCAGTTCTTC. Amino acid sequence: CASSFPPQDYNEQFF.

The V gene is TRBV29-1, the J gene TRBJ2-6; no clear D. The CDR3 covers 13 residues. Germline V gives CDR1 SQVTM, CDR2 ANQGSEA. Trimming removed 6 bases at V and 4 bases at J, with 10 bases between. CDR3 nucleotides: TGCAGCGTGCCAGTAACCGGGGCCAACGTCCTGACTTTC. Translated, it gives CSVPVTGANVLTF.

The CDR3 sequence: CASSLGLAGLGLKSSYNEQFF. The DNA of the CDR3 is TGTGCCAGCAGTTTAGGACTTGCGGGACTAGGCCTCAAGAGCTCCTACAATGAGCAGTTCTTC. The rearrangement links TRBV27 to TRBJ2-1; 8 bases fit TRBD2. V lost 2 bases and J lost 0; bases outside the gene matches: 18. The germline gives CDR1 MNHEY, CDR2 SMNVEV (reference sequence). CDR3 length equals 21 residues.

The chain links TRBV28 to TRBJ1-1; TRBD1 matches at 9 bases. The CDR3 is 13 residues long. V shed 1 base, J shed 12 bases, and the junction held 6 bases outside the gene matches. CDR1 and CDR2 from the germline V gene are MDHEN and SYDVKM. The CDR3 nucleotides are TGTGCCAGCAGTTTATTAAAAGGGACAGGGACTTTCTTT. Translating gives CASSLLKGTGTFF.

The chain uses TRBV27 and TRBJ1-5; tentative D call: TRBD1 (6 bases). Trimming pared 6 bases from V and 3 bases from J, leaving 27 bases between. The CDR3 consists of 19 residues. Germline V gene sequence: CDR1 MNHEY, CDR2 SMNVEV (reference sequence). The CDR3 DNA reads TGTGCCAGCAGCTCTTTTGGCCCCCGTATGGGGACACACAATCAGCCCCAGCATTTT. This codes for CASSSFGPRMGTHNQPQHF.

DNA for the CDR3: TGCGCCAGCAGCTTGCCCGACACCGGGGAGCTGTTTTTT. Translation: CASSLPDTGELFF. This rearrangement joins TRBV5-1 to TRBJ2-2; D gene uncertain. With 1 base removed from V and 3 bases from J, the gap between germline ends came to 4 bases. The CDR3 is 13 amino acids. Germline CDR1 and CDR2: SGHRS and YFSETQ.

This chain joins TRBV7-2 and TRBJ2-3; 8 positions match TRBD2. This CDR3 spans 18 amino acids. The germline V gene has CDR1 SGHTA and CDR2 FQGNSA. V dropped 5 bases and J dropped 2; count of bases not matched to a gene: 15. The DNA for the CDR3 is TGTGCCAGCAGCAACCCCCCGGGGGGGGATCGTTACACAGATACGCAGTATTTT. Its protein is CASSNPPGGDRYTDTQYF. The whole variable domain, filled in from reference TRBV7-2 and TRBJ2-3, reads GAGVSQSPSNKVTEKGKDVELRCDPISGHTALYWYRQSLGQGLEFLIYFQGNSAPDKSGLPSDRFSAERTGGSVSTLTIQRTQQEDSAVYLCASSNPPGGDRYTDTQYFGPGTRLTVL.

J is TRBJ1-1 and V is TRBV19; D is unclear. The V gene's germline CDR1 is LNHDA and CDR2 SQIVND (reference sequence). V shed 1 base and J shed 1 base, with 10 bases lying between them. This CDR3 is 15 amino acids long. The DNA for the CDR3 is TGTGCCAGTAGTATAGTAGAGGCATCGAACACTGAAGCTTTCTTT. As protein: CASSIVEASNTEAFF.

The chain couples TRBV29-1 to TRBJ2-3; no clear D gene. The V gene's germline CDR1 is SQVTM and CDR2 ANQGSEA. V was clipped by 3 bases and J by 4 bases, with 14 bases between them. The CDR3 spans 14 residues. The CDR3 here is CSVEGRLGADTQYF. CDR3 nucleotides: TGCAGCGTTGAGGGCCGGTTGGGCGCAGATACGCAGTATTTT.

This chain joins TRBV7-2 and TRBJ2-3; a possible D gene is TRBD2 (6 bases). Germline lookup yields CDR1 SGHTA and CDR2 FQGNSA. Trimming shortened V by 0 bases and J by 14 bases, and 18 bases separated the two germline ends. The CDR3 sequence is 14 residues long. CDR3 loop: CASSLAVAANRGYF. Here the CDR3 DNA reads TGTGCCAGCAGCTTAGCAGTAGCGGCTAACCGAGGGTATTTT.

V usage is TRBV7-3 and J usage is TRBJ2-5; 9 nucleotides agree with TRBD2. The germline CDR1 and CDR2 sequences are SGHTA and FQGTGA. CDR3 length: 14 residues. Losses at the gene ends were 0 bases for V and 8 bases for J; bases not matched to a gene: 4. CDR3 region: CASSLTGTSKTQYF. The CDR3 DNA reads TGTGCCAGCAGCTTAACGGGGACTAGCAAAACCCAGTACTTC.

This clone showed up just a few times. The rearrangement uses TRBV7-3 and TRBJ2-1; no firm D call. The length of the CDR3 is 14 residues. Germline CDR1 and CDR2: SGHTA and FQGTGA. Trimming cost V 1 base and J 8 bases, with 12 bases left between them. CDR3 nucleotides: TGTGCCAGCAGCTTAAACCGAGCTAGTGATGAGCAGTTCTTC. Residues: CASSLNRASDEQFF.

This chain connects TRBV28 to TRBJ2-5; weak D call: TRBD2 (5 bases). Trimming stripped 6 bases from V and 0 bases from J, with 8 bases between. Germline V gene lookup returns CDR1 MDHEN and CDR2 SYDVKM. This CDR3 has 13 amino acids. The CDR3 loop reads CASRSGDQETQYF. CDR3 nucleotide sequence: TGTGCCAGCAGGAGCGGAGACCAAGAGACCCAGTACTTC.

The V gene is TRBV5-6, the J gene TRBJ1-1; maybe TRBD1 (5 bases). Germline CDR1 SGHDT, CDR2 YYEEEE. V shed 1 base and J shed 1 base, with 8 bases lying between them. The CDR3 has 14 amino acids. CDR3 in DNA: TGTGCCAGCAGCTTGTTCAGGGCGAACACTGAAGCTTTCTTT. Translating it yields CASSLFRANTEAFF.

The chain is built from TRBV7-2 and TRBJ2-6, with D uncertain. V was cut by 2 bases and J by 0 bases, with 8 bases left in between. The CDR3 has 16 amino acids. Germline assignment: CDR1 SGHTA and CDR2 FQGNSA. CDR3 nucleotide sequence: TGTGCCAGCAGCTTAAGCAAAAGCTCTGGGGCCAACGTCCTGACTTTC. Its protein product is CASSLSKSSGANVLTF.

This sequence joins TRBV5-5 and TRBJ1-2, with D uncertain. The CDR3 totals 16 residues. The germline gives CDR1 SGHKS, CDR2 YYEKEE (reference sequence). Between the trimmed V and J ends, which lost 1 base and 7 bases, there was a span of 20 bases. CDR3 sequence reads: CASSLKAFSQPGGYTF. The CDR3 DNA reads as TGTGCCAGCAGCTTGAAGGCTTTCTCTCAACCGGGTGGCTACACCTTC. The full variable domain, completed using reference TRBV5-5 and TRBJ1-2, is DAGVTQSPTHLIKTRGQQVTLRCSPISGHKSVSWYQQVLGQGPQFIFQYYEKEERGRGNFPDRFSARQFPNYSSELNVNALLLGDSALYLCASSLKAFSQPGGYTFGSGTRLTVV.

J is TRBJ2-2 and V is TRBV13; no reliable D call. The CDR3 runs 16 residues. The germline gives CDR1 PRHDT, CDR2 FYEKMQ (reference sequence). V was trimmed by 7 bases and J by 2 bases, leaving 17 bases between them. The CDR3 DNA reads TGTGCCAGCATTTCAACCAGCGTCAGAAACACCGGGGAGCTGTTTTTT. As protein: CASISTSVRNTGELFF.

This chain links TRBV11-2 with TRBJ2-2; 7 nucleotides match TRBD2. This CDR3 has 16 residues. Germline trimming cut 0 bases from V and 6 bases from J; bases unmatched to any gene: 7. Germline loops: CDR1 SGHAT, CDR2 FQNNGV. CDR3 sequence (DNA): TGTGCCAGCAGCTTAGATTGGGCGGGAGTGGCCGGGGAGCTGTTTTTT. Translation gives CASSLDWAGVAGELFF.

This rearrangement joins TRBV10-3 to TRBJ2-7; 8 positions agree with TRBD1. V lost 6 bases to trimming and J lost 7 bases; unmatched junction nucleotides: 14. The CDR3 has 15 amino acids. Germline V gene sequence: CDR1 ENHRY, CDR2 SYGVKD. The CDR3 protein is CAIRTTGQGVGEQYF. The DNA of the CDR3 is TGTGCCATCAGAACGACCGGACAGGGTGTAGGAGAGCAGTACTTC.

The chain is built from TRBV5-1 and TRBJ2-7; 7 positions match TRBD2. This CDR3 spans 13 amino acids. With 5 bases clipped from V and 1 base from J, the junction kept 3 bases outside the gene matches. Germline values: CDR1 SGHRS, CDR2 YFSETQ. This CDR3 reads CASSSGGSYEQYF. The CDR3 nucleotides read TGCGCCAGCAGTTCCGGGGGGTCCTACGAGCAGTACTTC.

The CDR3 reads CASSAFASGASDEQFF. CDR3 DNA: TGTGCCAGTAGTGCTTTCGCTAGCGGGGCGTCGGATGAGCAGTTCTTC. The chain couples TRBV19 to TRBJ2-1, with 9 bases identical to TRBD2. Germline loops: CDR1 LNHDA, CDR2 SQIVND (reference sequence). Trimming cost V 5 bases and J 8 bases; bases outside gene matches: 13. The CDR3 sequence is 16 residues long.

The rearrangement joins TRBV29-1 to TRBJ2-5; D gene ambiguous. The CDR3 runs to 10 residues. Germline CDR1 is SQVTM and CDR2 is ANQGSEA. Trimming cost V 7 bases and J 5 bases, with 8 bases left between them. As DNA, the CDR3 is TGCAGCGCCCTTATTGAGACCCAGTACTTC. Translation: CSALIETQYF.